Each of the 23 T cell receptor beta chains below was sequenced from the same sample in a study of graft-versus-host responses after intestinal transplantation. Libraries were prepared by immunoSEQ multiplex PCR; TCRdb keeps only in-frame clonotypes and omits some of them. The sample has under 150,000 clones, around 96% seen once. Their cognate antigens are unknown. The sequencing used unstimulated CD8+ T cells sorted from spleen or lymph node cells, collected before intestinal transplant. These receptors were obtained from a human donor who received an intestinal transplant.

The chain uses TRBV27 and TRBJ1-1; no firm D call. There are 16 residues in the CDR3. Trimming shortened V by 2 bases and J by 0 bases, and 13 bases separated the two germline ends. Germline CDR1 MNHEY, CDR2 SMNVEV (reference sequence). The CDR3 loop reads CASSLGQPIMNTEAFF. CDR3 nucleotides: TGTGCCAGCAGTTTAGGGCAGCCGATAATGAACACTGAAGCTTTCTTT.

The rearrangement uses TRBV7-9 and TRBJ2-1; no reliable D call. Trimming stripped 5 bases from V and 5 bases from J, with 4 bases between. CDR3 length equals 11 residues. Germline CDR1 reads SEHNR; CDR2 reads FQNEAQ (reference sequence). In nucleotides, the CDR3 is TGTGCCAGCAGCCGGGACAATGAGCAGTTCTTC. Translating it yields CASSRDNEQFF.

The chain recombines TRBV7-9 with TRBJ2-1; possible D gene TRBD2, 5 bases. Germline CDR1 reads SEHNR; CDR2 reads FQNEAQ (reference sequence). Trimming stripped 5 bases from V and 6 bases from J, with 11 bases between. The CDR3 loop spans 13 amino acids. The CDR3 sequence is CASSPRLRNEQFF. As DNA, the CDR3 is TGTGCCAGCAGCCCCAGACTACGCAATGAGCAGTTCTTC.

The chain is built from TRBV4-3 and TRBJ1-1; 8 nucleotides align to TRBD1. V lost 3 bases to trimming and J lost 0 bases; unmatched junction nucleotides: 3. This CDR3 is built from 15 residues. CDR1 LGHNA and CDR2 YSLEER come from the germline V gene. CDR3 protein: CASSQGTGVNTEAFF. As DNA, the CDR3 is TGCGCCAGCAGCCAGGGGACAGGAGTGAACACTGAAGCTTTCTTT.

This clone was picked up one time. The V and J genes are TRBV28 and TRBJ1-2; D gene unclear. CDR1 is MDHEN and CDR2 is SYDVKM in the germline V gene. The CDR3 runs to 13 residues. Trimming stripped 7 bases from V and 5 bases from J, with 14 bases between. CDR3 coding DNA: TGTGCCAGCACCCCCTCGGGTAGTTATGGCTACACCTTC. This translates into CASTPSGSYGYTF.

V is TRBV7-9 and J is TRBJ2-7; TRBD1 agrees at 9 bases. Germline CDR1 SEHNR, CDR2 FQNEAQ (reference sequence). The CDR3 covers 18 residues. Losses at the gene ends were 5 bases for V and 0 bases for J; bases not matched to a gene: 14. The CDR3 is CASSHPPSGTGSSYEQYF. As DNA, the CDR3 is TGTGCCAGCAGCCATCCGCCATCCGGGACAGGGAGCTCCTACGAGCAGTACTTC.

The table lists this clone with a few counts. The gene calls are TRBV7-9 and TRBJ2-5; D not certain. Deletions cut 5 bases from V and 4 bases from J, with 11 bases between. Per the germline V gene, CDR1 is SEHNR and CDR2 is FQNEAQ (reference sequence). The CDR3 loop spans 13 amino acids. In nucleotides, the CDR3 is TGTGCCAGCAGCCTCCTTCCGGGAGAGACCCAGTACTTC. Protein sequence: CASSLLPGETQYF. Full variable domain (outside the CDR3, taken from reference TRBV7-9 and TRBJ2-5): DTGVSQNPRHKITKRGQNVTFRCDPISEHNRLYWYRQTLGQGPEFLTYFQNEAQLEKSRLLSDRFSAERPKGSFSTLEIQRTEQGDSAMYLCASSLLPGETQYFGPGTRLLVL.

This chain joins TRBV28 and TRBJ2-5; 7 nucleotides align to TRBD1. The CDR3 runs 16 residues. Germline CDR1 MDHEN, CDR2 SYDVKM. Unmatched junction bases numbered 10, after V lost 1 base and J lost 5 bases. The CDR3 DNA reads as TGTGCCAGCAGTTTATTTACAGGGGTAATAAGGGAGACCCAGTACTTC. This encodes CASSLFTGVIRETQYF.

The chain has TRBV7-3 and TRBJ2-7; D possibly matches TRBD1 or TRBD2 (5 bases each). Trimming took off 4 bases at V and 1 base at J, with 11 bases between the two ends. This CDR3 region has 14 residues. Germline V gene lookup returns CDR1 SGHTA and CDR2 FQGTGA. CDR3 region: CASSSGGGSYEQYF. Here the CDR3 DNA reads TGTGCCAGCAGCTCCGGTGGGGGATCCTACGAGCAGTACTTC.

V is TRBV28 and J is TRBJ2-7; 7 bases are shared with TRBD1. The CDR3 is 13 amino acids. V gave up 3 bases and J gave up 9 bases; unmatched junction bases: 8. Germline values: CDR1 MDHEN, CDR2 SYDVKM. The CDR3 protein is CASSLYDAGGQYF. The CDR3 nucleotides read TGTGCCAGCAGTTTGTATGACGCAGGGGGGCAGTACTTC. Based on the CDR3 plus reference TRBV28 and TRBJ2-7, the full variable domain is DVKVTQSSRYLVKRTGEKVFLECVQDMDHENMFWYRQDPGLGLRLIYFSYDVKMKEKGDIPEGYSVSREKKERFSLILESASTNQTSMYLCASSLYDAGGQYFGPGTRLTVT.

The chain uses TRBV7-4 and TRBJ2-5; maybe TRBD2 (5 bases). The CDR3 consists of 17 residues. V lost 0 bases and J lost 3, with 17 bases in between. Germline-derived CDR1 and CDR2 are SGHVT and SQSDAQ. CDR3 bases: TGTGCCAGCAGCTTAGCAACTGAGGGTCGGGCGAAAGAGACCCAGTACTTC. Amino acid sequence: CASSLATEGRAKETQYF.

This chain uses TRBV6-6 with TRBJ1-5; D is ambiguous. Per germline, CDR1 MNHNY and CDR2 SVGAGI (reference sequence). The V gene lost 5 bases and the J gene lost 7 bases, with 15 bases spanning the gap. This CDR3 has 14 residues. CDR3 in DNA: TGTGCCAGCAGTCACCCCCAAGGGAACCAGCCCCAGCATTTT. Protein sequence: CASSHPQGNQPQHF.

Comments on this clone: The junction departs from the called germline gene at one end, perhaps through a read error. The chain joins TRBV9 to TRBJ2-7, with TRBD2 as a possible D gene (6 bases). The CDR3 sequence is 15 residues long. CDR1 is SGDLS, CDR2 YYNGEE, per germline. CDR3 loop: CASSVESSGSCEQYF. Written as DNA, the CDR3 is TGTGCTAGCAGCGTAGAGAGTAGCGGTTCCTGCGAGCAGTACTTC.

The chain links TRBV29-1 to TRBJ2-7; TRBD1 matches at 8 bases. The CDR3 consists of 13 residues. Germline V lookup: CDR1 SQVTM, CDR2 ANQGSEA. J lost 4 bases, V lost 7 bases, and 9 bases had no gene match. The CDR3 protein is CSGIDRGGYEQYF. The DNA for the CDR3 is TGCAGCGGGATCGACAGGGGAGGATACGAGCAGTACTTC.

The J gene is TRBJ2-5, the V gene TRBV4-1; 14 bases are a match to TRBD2. The CDR3 is 19 amino acids. Germline V gene sequence: CDR1 MGHRA, CDR2 YSYEKL. The J segment lost 5 bases and the V segment lost 0 bases, leaving 11 bases of the junction unmatched. DNA for the CDR3: TGCGCCAGCAGCCAAGAACCGACTAGCGGGAGGGGCCTCGGGGAGACCCAGTACTTC. Protein sequence: CASSQEPTSGRGLGETQYF.

This chain links TRBV5-6 with TRBJ2-7; D might be TRBD1 (6 bases). Germline CDR1 is SGHDT and CDR2 is YYEEEE. The V end lost 3 bases, the J end lost 6 bases, and 13 bases lay between the germline ends. The CDR3 contains 13 residues. The CDR3 DNA reads TGTGCCAGCAGCTCCGGGACACTCTCCGAGCAGTACTTC. Translated: CASSSGTLSEQYF.

The chain links TRBV6-5 to TRBJ2-7, with 10 bases matching TRBD2. Germline V lookup: CDR1 MNHEY, CDR2 SVGAGI. J gave up 1 base and V 2 bases, and 2 bases lay outside the gene matches. CDR3 length: 15 residues. Written as DNA, the CDR3 is TGTGCCAGCAGTTACACTAGCGGGGCTTCCTACGAGCAGTACTTC. It translates to CASSYTSGASYEQYF.

The chain combines TRBV28 with TRBJ2-5, with TRBD1 as a possible D gene (5 bases). The J call may be faulty, since TRBJ2-7 better matches the DNA end. Looked up from germline, CDR1 is MDHEN and CDR2 is SYDVKM. CDR3 length: 13 residues. CDR3 residues: CASSLRGFYEQYF. As DNA, the CDR3 is TGTGCCAGCAGTTTAAGGGGTTTCTACGAGCAGTACTTC.

This rearrangement joins TRBV7-9 to TRBJ2-1; D is perhaps TRBD2 (6 bases). CDR1 is SEHNR, CDR2 FQNEAQ, per germline (reference sequence). V lost 1 base, J lost 4 bases, and 14 bases lay in between. The CDR3 length is 16 residues. In DNA, the CDR3 is TGTGCCAGCAGCTTAGGTTCGGGAGTAGATTACAATGAGCAGTTCTTC. Translating it yields CASSLGSGVDYNEQFF.

The chain employs TRBV7-9 and TRBJ1-5; the D is unclear. The germline V and J ends were trimmed by 4 bases and 5 bases, with 15 bases remaining between them. In germline, CDR1 is SEHNR, CDR2 FQNEAQ (reference sequence). This CDR3 spans 15 amino acids. CDR3 nucleotide sequence: TGTGCCAGCAGCTCCCCCGACACTCCCCATCAGCCCCAGCATTTT. Translation gives CASSSPDTPHQPQHF.

The chain uses TRBV28 and TRBJ2-7; D is possibly TRBD1 or TRBD2 (7 bases each). The germline V gene encodes CDR1 MDHEN and CDR2 SYDVKM. The CDR3 sequence is 15 residues long. V was clipped by 4 bases and J by 0 bases, with 13 bases between them. CDR3 sequence reads: CASSSRGGPSYEQYF. In nucleotides, the CDR3 is TGTGCCAGCAGTTCCAGGGGGGGGCCCTCCTACGAGCAGTACTTC.

J is TRBJ1-1 and V is TRBV19; perhaps TRBD1 as D (5 bases). This CDR3 contains 12 residues. V lost 7 bases and J lost 2, with 8 bases in between. Germline CDR1 reads LNHDA; CDR2 reads SQIVND (reference sequence). The CDR3 DNA reads TGTGCCAGTATGCAGGGAAACACTGAAGCTTTCTTT. Protein product: CASMQGNTEAFF.

The rearrangement links TRBV28 to TRBJ2-1; the D gene is possibly TRBD2 (7 bases). V was trimmed by 10 bases and J by 9 bases, leaving 25 bases between them. The CDR3 length is 15 residues. Looked up from germline, CDR1 is MDHEN and CDR2 is SYDVKM. The CDR3 bases are TGTGCCACCAGGGGCGGGAGTGGATTCGTGGCTGAGCAGTTCTTC. It yields the protein CATRGGSGFVAEQFF.